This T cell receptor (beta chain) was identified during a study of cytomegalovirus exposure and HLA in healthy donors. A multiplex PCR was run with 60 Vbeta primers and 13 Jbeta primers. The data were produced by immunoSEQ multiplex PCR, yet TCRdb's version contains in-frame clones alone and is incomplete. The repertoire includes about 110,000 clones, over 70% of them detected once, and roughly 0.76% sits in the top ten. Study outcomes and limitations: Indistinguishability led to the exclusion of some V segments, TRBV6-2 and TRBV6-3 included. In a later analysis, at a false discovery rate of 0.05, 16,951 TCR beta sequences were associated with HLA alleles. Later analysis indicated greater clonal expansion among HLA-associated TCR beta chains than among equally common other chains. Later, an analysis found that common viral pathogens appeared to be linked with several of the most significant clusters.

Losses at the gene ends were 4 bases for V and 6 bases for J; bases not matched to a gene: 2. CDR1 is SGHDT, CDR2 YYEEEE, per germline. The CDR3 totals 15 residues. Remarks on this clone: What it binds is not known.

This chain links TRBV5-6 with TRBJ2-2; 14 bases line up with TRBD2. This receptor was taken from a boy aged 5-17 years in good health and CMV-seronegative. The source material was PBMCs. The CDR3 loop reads CASSVTSGGAGELFF. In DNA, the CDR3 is TGTGCCAGCAGCGTGACTAGCGGGGGGGCCGGGGAGCTGTTTTTT. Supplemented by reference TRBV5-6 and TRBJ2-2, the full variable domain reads DAGVTQSPTHLIKTRGQQVTLRCSPKSGHDTVSWYQQALGQGPQFIFQYYEEEERQRGNFPDRFSGHQFPNYSSELNVNALLLGDSALYLCASSVTSGGAGELFFGEGSRLTVL.